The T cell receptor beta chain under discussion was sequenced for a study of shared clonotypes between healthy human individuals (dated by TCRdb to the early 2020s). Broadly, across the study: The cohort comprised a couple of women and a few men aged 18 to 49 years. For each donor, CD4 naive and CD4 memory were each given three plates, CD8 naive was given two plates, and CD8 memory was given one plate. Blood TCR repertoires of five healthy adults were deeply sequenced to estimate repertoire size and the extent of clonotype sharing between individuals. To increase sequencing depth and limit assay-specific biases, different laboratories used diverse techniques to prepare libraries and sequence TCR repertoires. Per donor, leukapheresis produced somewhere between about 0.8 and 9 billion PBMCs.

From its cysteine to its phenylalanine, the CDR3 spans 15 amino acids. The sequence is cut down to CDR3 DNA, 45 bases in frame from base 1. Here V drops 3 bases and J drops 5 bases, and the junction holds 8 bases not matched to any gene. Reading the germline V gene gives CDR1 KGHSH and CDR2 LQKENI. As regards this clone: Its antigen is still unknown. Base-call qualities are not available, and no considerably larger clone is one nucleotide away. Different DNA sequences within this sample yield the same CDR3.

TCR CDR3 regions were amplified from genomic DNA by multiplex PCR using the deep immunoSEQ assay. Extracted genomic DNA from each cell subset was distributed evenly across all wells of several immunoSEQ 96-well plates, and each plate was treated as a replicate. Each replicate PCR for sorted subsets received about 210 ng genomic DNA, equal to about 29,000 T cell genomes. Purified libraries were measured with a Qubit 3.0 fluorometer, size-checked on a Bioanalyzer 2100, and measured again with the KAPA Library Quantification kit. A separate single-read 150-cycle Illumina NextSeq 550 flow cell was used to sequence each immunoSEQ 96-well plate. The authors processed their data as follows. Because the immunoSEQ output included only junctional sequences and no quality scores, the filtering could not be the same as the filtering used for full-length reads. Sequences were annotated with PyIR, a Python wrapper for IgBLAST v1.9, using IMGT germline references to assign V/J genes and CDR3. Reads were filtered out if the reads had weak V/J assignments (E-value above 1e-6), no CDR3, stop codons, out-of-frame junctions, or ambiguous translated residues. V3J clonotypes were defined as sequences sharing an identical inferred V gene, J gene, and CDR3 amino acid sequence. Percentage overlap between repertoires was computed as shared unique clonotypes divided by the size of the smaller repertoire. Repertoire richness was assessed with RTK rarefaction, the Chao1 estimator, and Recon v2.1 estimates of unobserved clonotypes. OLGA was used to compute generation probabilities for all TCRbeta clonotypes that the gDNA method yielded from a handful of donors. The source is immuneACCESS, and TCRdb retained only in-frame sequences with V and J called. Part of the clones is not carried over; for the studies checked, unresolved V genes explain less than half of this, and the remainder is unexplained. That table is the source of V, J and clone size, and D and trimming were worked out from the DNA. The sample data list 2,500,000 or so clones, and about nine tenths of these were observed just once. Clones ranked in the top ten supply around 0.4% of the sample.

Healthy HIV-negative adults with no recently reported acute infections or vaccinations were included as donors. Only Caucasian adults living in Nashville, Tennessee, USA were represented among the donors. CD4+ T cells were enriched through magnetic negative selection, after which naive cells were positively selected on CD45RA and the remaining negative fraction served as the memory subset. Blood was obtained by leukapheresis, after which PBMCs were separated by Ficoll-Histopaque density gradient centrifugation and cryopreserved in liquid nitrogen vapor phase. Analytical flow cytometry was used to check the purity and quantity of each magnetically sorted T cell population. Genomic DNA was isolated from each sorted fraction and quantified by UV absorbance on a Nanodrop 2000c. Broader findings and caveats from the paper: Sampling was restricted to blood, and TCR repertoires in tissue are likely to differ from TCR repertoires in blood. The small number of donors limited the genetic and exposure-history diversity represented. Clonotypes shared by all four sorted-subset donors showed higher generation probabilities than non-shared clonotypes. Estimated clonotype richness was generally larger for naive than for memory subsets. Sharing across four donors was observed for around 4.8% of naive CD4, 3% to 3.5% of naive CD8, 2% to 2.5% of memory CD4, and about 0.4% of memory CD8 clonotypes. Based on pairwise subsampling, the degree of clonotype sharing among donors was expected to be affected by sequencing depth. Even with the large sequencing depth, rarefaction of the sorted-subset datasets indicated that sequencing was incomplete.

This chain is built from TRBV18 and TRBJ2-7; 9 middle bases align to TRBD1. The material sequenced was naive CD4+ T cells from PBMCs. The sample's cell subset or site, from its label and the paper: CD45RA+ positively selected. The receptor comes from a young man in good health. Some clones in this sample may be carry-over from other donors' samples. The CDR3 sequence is CASSPPGQGGNEQYF. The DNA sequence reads TGTGCCAGCTCACCCCCGGGACAGGGAGGCAACGAGCAGTACTTC.